This TCR beta chain was profiled in a study of blood T cell repertoires in COVID-19. The data were produced by immunoSEQ multiplex PCR, yet TCRdb's version contains in-frame clones alone and is incomplete. The data show more than 350,000 clones, more than 75% seen once. The CDR3 is made up of 13 amino acids. Germline lookup yields CDR1 MNHEY and CDR2 SMNVEV (reference sequence). The J segment lost 5 bases and the V segment lost 6 bases, leaving 7 bases of the junction unmatched. Sample: PBMCs or T cells enriched from blood (not recorded which). This sequence originates from a woman aged 50 to 60 who had recovered from COVID-19. The chain has TRBV27 and TRBJ2-7; 7 nucleotides match TRBD1. The CDR3 DNA reads as TGTGCCAGCAGCCTAAAGGGGGCAGACGAGCAGTACTTC. Residues: CASSLKGADEQYF.